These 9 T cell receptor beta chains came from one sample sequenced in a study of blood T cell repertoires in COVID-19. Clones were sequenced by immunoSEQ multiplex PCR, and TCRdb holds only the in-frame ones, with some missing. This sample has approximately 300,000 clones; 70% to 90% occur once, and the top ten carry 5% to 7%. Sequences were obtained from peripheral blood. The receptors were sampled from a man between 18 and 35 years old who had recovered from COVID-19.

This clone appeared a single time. Here the CDR3 reads CASSPEVGFSYEQYF. The CDR3 DNA reads as TGTGCCAGCAGTCCGGAGGTGGGGTTCTCCTACGAGCAGTACTTC. V usage is TRBV27 and J usage is TRBJ2-7, with D tentatively TRBD2 (5 bases). CDR3 length equals 15 residues. CDR1 and CDR2 from the germline V gene are MNHEY and SMNVEV (reference sequence). V shed 5 bases and J shed 0 bases, with 14 bases lying between them.

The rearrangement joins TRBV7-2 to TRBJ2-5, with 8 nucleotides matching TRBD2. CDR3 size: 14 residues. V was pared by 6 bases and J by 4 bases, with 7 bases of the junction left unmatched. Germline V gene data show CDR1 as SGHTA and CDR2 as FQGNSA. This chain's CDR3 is CASSQFGLAETQYF. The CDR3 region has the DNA TGTGCCAGCAGTCAATTTGGACTAGCAGAGACCCAGTACTTC.

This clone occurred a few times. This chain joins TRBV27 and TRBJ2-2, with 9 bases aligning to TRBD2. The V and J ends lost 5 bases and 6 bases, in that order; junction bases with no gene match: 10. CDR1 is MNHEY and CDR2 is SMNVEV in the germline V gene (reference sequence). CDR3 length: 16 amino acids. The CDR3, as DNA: TGTGCCAGCAGTCCAATAGCGGGAGTAGGCCCCGGGGAGCTGTTTTTT. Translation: CASSPIAGVGPGELFF.

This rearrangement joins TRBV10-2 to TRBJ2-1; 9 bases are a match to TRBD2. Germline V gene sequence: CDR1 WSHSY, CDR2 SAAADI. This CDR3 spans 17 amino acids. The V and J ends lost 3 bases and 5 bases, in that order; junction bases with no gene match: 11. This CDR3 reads CASSDPLSGSRDNEQFF. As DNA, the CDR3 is TGCGCCAGCAGTGATCCCCTTAGCGGGAGCCGGGACAATGAGCAGTTCTTC.

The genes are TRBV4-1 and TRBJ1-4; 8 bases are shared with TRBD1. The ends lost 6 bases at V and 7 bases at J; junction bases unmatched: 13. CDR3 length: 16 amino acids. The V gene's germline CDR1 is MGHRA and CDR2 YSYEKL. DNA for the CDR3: TGCGCCAGCAGAGGAATACCGGGACAGGCAGGTGAAAAACTGTTTTTT. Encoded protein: CASRGIPGQAGEKLFF.

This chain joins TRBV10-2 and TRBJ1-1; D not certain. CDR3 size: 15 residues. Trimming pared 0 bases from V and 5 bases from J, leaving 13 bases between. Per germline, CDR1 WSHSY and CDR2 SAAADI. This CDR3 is CASSESIAGKTEAFF. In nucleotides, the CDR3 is TGCGCCAGCAGTGAGTCGATTGCGGGAAAGACTGAAGCTTTCTTT.

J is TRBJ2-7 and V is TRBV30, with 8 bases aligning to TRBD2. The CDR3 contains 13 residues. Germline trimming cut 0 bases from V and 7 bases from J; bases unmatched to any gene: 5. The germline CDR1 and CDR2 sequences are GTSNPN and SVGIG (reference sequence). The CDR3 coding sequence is TGTGCCTGGAGTGTACCGGGGGGGTCGGAGCAGTACTTC. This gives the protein CAWSVPGGSEQYF.

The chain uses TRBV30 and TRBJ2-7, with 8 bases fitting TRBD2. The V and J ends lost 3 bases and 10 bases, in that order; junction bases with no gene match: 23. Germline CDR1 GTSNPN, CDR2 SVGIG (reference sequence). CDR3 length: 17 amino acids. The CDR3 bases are TGTGCCTGGAGAAACCGAGAGAGCCCATTGGGACTAGGTCATCAGTACTTC. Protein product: CAWRNRESPLGLGHQYF.

This CDR3 reads CSVGHAEAFF. DNA for the CDR3: TGCAGCGTTGGTCACGCGGAGGCTTTCTTT. The V call is TRBV29-1, the J call TRBJ1-1; D not certain. Germline CDR1 and CDR2: SQVTM and ANQGSEA. The CDR3 loop spans 10 amino acids. Trimming removed 4 bases from V and 11 bases from J, with 11 bases in between.